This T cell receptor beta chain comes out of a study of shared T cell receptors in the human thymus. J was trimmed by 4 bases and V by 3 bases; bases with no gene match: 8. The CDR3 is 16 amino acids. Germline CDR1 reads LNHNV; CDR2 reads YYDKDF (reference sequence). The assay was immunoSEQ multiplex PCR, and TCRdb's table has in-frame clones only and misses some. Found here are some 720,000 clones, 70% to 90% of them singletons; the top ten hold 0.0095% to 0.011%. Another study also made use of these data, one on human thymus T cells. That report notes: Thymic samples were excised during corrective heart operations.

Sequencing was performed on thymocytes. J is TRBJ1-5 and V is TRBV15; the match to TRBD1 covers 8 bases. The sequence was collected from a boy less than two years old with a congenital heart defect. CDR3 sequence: CATSRSTGQANQPQHF. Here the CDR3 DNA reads TGTGCCACCAGCAGGTCCACGGGACAGGCTAATCAGCCCCAGCATTTT.